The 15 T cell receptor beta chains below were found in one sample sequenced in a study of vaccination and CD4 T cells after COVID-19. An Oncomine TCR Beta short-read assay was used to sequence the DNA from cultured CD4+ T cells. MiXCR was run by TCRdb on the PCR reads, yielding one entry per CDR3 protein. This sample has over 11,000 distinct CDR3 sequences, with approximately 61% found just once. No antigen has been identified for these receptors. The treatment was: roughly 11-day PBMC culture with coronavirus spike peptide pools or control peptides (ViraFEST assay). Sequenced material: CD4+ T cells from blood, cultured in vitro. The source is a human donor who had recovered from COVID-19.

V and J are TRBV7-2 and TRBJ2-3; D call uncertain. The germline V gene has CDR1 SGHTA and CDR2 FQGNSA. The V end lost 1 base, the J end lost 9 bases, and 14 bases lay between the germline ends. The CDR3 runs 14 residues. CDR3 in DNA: TGTGCCAGCAGCTTAGATCGCGAAGCCGGGACGCAGTATTTT. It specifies CASSLDREAGTQYF.

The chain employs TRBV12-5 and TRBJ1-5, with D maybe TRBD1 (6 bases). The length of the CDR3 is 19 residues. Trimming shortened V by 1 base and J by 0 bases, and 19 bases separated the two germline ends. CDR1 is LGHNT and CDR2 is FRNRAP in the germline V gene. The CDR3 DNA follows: TGTGCTAGTGGTTTGGCCCGGGCCGGAGGGGGGTATAGCAATCAGCCCCAGCATTTT. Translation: CASGLARAGGGYSNQPQHF.

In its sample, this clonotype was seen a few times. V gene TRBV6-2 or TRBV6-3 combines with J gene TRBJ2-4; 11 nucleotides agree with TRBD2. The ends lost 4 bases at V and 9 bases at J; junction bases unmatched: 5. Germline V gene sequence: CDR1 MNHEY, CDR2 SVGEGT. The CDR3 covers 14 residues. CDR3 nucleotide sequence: TGTGCCAGCAGTTTTAGCGGGGGGGCAGGCATTCAGTACTTC. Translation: CASSFSGGAGIQYF.

For the CDR3, the DNA is TGTGCCAGCAGCCCCGGAAGGACAGATACGCAGTATTTT. Its translation is CASSPGRTDTQYF. J is TRBJ2-3 and V is TRBV7-9; D call uncertain. Trimming left V 5 bases short and J 3 bases short, with 9 bases between. The CDR3 contains 13 residues. The germline CDR1 and CDR2 sequences are SEHNR and FQNEAQ (reference sequence).

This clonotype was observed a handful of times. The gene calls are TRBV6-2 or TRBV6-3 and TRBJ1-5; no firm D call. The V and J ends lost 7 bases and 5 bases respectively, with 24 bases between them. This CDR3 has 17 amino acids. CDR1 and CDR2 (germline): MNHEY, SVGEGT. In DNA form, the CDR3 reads TGTGCCAGCAAGGTCGGAACACTCCTCGTTGGGCATCAGCCCCAGCATTTT. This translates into CASKVGTLLVGHQPQHF.

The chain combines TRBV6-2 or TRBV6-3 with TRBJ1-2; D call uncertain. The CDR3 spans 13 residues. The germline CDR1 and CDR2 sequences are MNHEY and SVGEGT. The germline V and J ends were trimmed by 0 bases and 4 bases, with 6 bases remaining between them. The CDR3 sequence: CASSYSSSYGYTF. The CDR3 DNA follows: TGTGCCAGCAGTTACTCGTCAAGCTATGGCTACACCTTC.

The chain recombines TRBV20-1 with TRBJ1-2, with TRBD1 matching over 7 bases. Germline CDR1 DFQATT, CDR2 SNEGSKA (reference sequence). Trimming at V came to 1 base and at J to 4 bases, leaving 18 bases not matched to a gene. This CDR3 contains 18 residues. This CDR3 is CSARVMHVGGPGGYGYTF. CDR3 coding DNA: TGCAGTGCTAGAGTTATGCACGTTGGGGGGCCAGGGGGCTATGGCTACACCTTC.

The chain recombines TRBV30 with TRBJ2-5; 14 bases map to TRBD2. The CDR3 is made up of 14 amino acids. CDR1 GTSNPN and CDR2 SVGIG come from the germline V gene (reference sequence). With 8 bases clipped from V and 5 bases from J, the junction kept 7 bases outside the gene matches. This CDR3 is CAEGLAGVAETQYF. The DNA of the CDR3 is TGTGCCGAGGGACTAGCGGGGGTAGCGGAGACCCAGTACTTC.

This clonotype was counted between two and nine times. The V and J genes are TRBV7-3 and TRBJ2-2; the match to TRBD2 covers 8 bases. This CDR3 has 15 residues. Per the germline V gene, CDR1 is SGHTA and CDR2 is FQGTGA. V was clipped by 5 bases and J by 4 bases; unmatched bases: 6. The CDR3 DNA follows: TGTGCCAGCAGCCCTGCGGGGGGCATCACCGGGGAGCTGTTTTTT. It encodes CASSPAGGITGELFF.

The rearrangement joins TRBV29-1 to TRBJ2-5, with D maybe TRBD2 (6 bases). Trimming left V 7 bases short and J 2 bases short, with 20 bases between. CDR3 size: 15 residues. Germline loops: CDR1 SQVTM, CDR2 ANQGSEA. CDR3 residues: CSAKEGNGGQETQYF. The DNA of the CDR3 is TGCAGCGCCAAGGAGGGGAATGGAGGACAAGAGACCCAGTACTTC.

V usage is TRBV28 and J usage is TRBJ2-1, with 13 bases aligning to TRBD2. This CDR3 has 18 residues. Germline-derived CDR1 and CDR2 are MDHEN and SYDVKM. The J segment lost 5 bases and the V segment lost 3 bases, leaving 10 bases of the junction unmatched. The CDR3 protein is CASSFRLAGGGLNNEQFF. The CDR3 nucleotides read TGTGCCAGCAGTTTCAGACTAGCGGGGGGCGGGCTGAACAATGAGCAGTTCTTC.

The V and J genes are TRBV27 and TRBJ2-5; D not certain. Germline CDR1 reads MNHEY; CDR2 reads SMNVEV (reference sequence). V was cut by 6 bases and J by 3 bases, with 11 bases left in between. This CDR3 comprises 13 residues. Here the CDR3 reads CASSPNREETQYF. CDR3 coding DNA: TGTGCCAGCAGCCCTAATAGGGAAGAGACCCAGTACTTC.

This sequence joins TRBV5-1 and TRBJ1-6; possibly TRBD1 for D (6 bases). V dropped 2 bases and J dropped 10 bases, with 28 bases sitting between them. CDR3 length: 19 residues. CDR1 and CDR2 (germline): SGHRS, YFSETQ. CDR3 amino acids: CASSFLPRTAGLGVSPLHF. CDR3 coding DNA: TGCGCCAGCAGCTTCCTCCCGCGGACAGCCGGACTGGGAGTATCACCCCTCCACTTT.

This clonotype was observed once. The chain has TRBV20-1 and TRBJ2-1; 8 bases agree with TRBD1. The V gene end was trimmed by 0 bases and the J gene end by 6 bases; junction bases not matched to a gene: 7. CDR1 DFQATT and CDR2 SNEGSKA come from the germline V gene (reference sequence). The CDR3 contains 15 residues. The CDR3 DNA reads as TGCAGTGCTAGAGATGGGGGGACAGGTGGCAATGAGCAGTTCTTC. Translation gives CSARDGGTGGNEQFF.

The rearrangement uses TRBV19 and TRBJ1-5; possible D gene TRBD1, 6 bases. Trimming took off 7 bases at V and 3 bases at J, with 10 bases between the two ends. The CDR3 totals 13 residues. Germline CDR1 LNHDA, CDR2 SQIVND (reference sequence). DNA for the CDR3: TGTGCCAGTAAAAGACAGGTCAATCAGCCCCAGCATTTT. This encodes CASKRQVNQPQHF. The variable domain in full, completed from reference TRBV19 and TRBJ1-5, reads DGGITQSPKYLFRKEGQNVTLSCEQNLNHDAMYWYRQDPGQGLRLIYYSQIVNDFQKGDIAEGYSVSREKKESFPLTVTSAQKNPTAFYLCASKRQVNQPQHFGDGTRLSIL.